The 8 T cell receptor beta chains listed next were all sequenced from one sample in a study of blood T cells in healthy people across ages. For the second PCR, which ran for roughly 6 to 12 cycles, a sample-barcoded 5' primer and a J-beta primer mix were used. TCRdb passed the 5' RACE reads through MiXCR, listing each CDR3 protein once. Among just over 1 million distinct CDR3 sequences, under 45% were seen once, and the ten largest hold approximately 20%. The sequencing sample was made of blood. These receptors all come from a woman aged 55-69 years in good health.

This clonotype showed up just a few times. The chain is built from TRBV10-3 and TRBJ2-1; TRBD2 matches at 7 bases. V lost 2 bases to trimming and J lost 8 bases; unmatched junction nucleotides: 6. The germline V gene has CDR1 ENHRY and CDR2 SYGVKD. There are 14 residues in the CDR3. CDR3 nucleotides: TGTGCCATCAGTGAGCTTGGGGGGAGGGATGAGCAGTTCTTC. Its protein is CAISELGGRDEQFF.

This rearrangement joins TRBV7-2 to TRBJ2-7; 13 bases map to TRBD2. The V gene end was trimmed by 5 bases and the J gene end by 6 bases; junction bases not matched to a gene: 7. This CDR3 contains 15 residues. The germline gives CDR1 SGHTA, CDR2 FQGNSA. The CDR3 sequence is CASSARLAGGAEQYF. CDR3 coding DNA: TGTGCCAGCAGCGCCAGACTAGCGGGAGGCGCCGAGCAGTACTTC.

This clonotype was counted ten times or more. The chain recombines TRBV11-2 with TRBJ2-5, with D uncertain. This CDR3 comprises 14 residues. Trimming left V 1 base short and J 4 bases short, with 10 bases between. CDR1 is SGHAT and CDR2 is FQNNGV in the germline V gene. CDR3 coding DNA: TGTGCCAGCAGCTTAGGAATTACAGCAGAGACCCAGTACTTC. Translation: CASSLGITAETQYF.

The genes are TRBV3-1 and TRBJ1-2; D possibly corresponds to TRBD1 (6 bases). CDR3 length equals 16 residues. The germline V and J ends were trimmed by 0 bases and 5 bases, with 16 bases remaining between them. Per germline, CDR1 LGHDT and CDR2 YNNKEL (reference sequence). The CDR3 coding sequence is TGTGCCAGCAGCCAAGACAGGAACAGGGAGCGGTATGGCTACACCTTC. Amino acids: CASSQDRNRERYGYTF.

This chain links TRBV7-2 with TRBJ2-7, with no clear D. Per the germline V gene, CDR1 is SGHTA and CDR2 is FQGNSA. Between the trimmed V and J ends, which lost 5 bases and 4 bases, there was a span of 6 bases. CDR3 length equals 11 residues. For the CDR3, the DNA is TGTGCCAGCAGCCCCATGTACGAGCAGTACTTC. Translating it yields CASSPMYEQYF.

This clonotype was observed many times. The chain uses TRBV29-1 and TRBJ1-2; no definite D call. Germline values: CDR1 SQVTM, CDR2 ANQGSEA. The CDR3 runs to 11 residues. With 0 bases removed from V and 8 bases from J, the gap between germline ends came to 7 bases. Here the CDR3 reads CSVEEGRGYTF. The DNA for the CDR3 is TGCAGCGTTGAAGAGGGGAGGGGCTACACCTTC.

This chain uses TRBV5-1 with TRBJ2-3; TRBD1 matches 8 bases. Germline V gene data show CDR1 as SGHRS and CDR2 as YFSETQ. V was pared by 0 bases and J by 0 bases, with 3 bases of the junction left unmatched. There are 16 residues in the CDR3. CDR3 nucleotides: TGCGCCAGCAGCTTGGGCGGGACAGGTAGCACAGATACGCAGTATTTT. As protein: CASSLGGTGSTDTQYF.

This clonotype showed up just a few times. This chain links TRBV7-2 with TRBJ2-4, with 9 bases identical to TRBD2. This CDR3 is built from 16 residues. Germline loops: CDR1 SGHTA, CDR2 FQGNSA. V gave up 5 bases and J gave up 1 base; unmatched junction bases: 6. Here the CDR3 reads CASSQGLAWAKNIQYF. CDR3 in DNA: TGTGCCAGCAGCCAGGGACTAGCCTGGGCCAAAAACATTCAGTACTTC. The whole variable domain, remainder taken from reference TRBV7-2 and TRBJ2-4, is GAGVSQSPSNKVTEKGKDVELRCDPISGHTALYWYRQSLGQGLEFLIYFQGNSAPDKSGLPSDRFSAERTGGSVSTLTIQRTQQEDSAVYLCASSQGLAWAKNIQYFGAGTRLSVL.